What follows are 12 T cell receptor beta chains derived from one specimen sequenced in a study of shared clonotypes between healthy human individuals. The repertoire was sequenced with immunoSEQ multiplex PCR; TCRdb's copy has only in-frame clones and lacks some. The sample carries around 2,000,000 clones, roughly 94% recorded once. The material sequenced was naive CD4+ T cells sorted from blood. Subset defined: CD45RA+ positively selected. These TCRs come from a man younger than 35 in good health.

V and J are TRBV6-6 and TRBJ2-7, with D tentatively TRBD2 (5 bases). The CDR3 spans 14 residues. CDR1 and CDR2 from the germline V gene are MNHNY and SVGAGI (reference sequence). Trimming took 2 bases from V and 2 from J, leaving 10 bases between them. The CDR3 loop is CASSYAGKTYEQYF. CDR3 nucleotides: TGTGCCAGCAGTTACGCCGGGAAGACCTACGAGCAGTACTTC.

This chain uses TRBV7-9 with TRBJ2-3; D possibly matches TRBD1 or TRBD2 (5 bases each). Germline CDR1 and CDR2: SEHNR and FQNEAQ (reference sequence). The CDR3 consists of 15 residues. The germline V and J ends were trimmed by 5 bases and 1 base, with 13 bases remaining between them. CDR3 DNA: TGTGCCAGCAGCCGGGACGCTTTGGGCACAGATACGCAGTATTTT. Its protein product is CASSRDALGTDTQYF.

Note on this clone: Other nucleotide sequences in the sample specify the same CDR3. V is TRBV5-1 and J is TRBJ2-5; the match to TRBD2 covers 13 bases. Per germline, CDR1 SGHRS and CDR2 YFSETQ. The CDR3 is 14 residues long. V shed 7 bases and J 2 bases; nucleotides not matched to a gene: 2. The DNA for the CDR3 is TGCGCCAGCGGGACTAGCGGGGATCAAGAGACCCAGTACTTC. Its protein product is CASGTSGDQETQYF.

The V call is TRBV4-1, the J call TRBJ2-1; D not certain. Trimming removed 1 base at V and 7 bases at J, with 14 bases between. CDR1 is MGHRA and CDR2 is YSYEKL in the germline V gene. The CDR3 loop spans 15 amino acids. The CDR3 here is CASSQGLHGMNEQFF. The CDR3 bases are TGCGCCAGCAGCCAAGGACTGCATGGGATGAATGAGCAGTTCTTC.

The chain combines TRBV6-6 with TRBJ2-4; D gene unclear. Germline V gene lookup returns CDR1 MNHNY and CDR2 SVGAGI (reference sequence). Trimming shortened V by 8 bases and J by 6 bases, and 11 bases separated the two germline ends. The CDR3 length is 12 residues. The CDR3 coding sequence is TGTGCCAGCGGAGCGCCGTCAAACATTCAGTACTTC. Its protein is CASGAPSNIQYF.

V and J are TRBV6-5 and TRBJ1-1; TRBD1 matches 8 bases. Trimming cost V 2 bases and J 1 base; bases outside gene matches: 6. This CDR3 contains 16 residues. Germline V CDR1 and CDR2: MNHEY, SVGAGI. The CDR3 coding sequence is TGTGCCAGCAGTTACGGCCCCGGACAGGGGAACACTGAAGCTTTCTTT. Translation gives CASSYGPGQGNTEAFF.

The V and J genes are TRBV28 and TRBJ1-3, with 8 bases lining up with TRBD1. Trimming cost V 6 bases and J 2 bases; bases outside gene matches: 6. Germline values: CDR1 MDHEN, CDR2 SYDVKM. The CDR3 runs 15 residues. CDR3 in amino acids: CASSSIRGPGNTIYF. CDR3 nucleotides: TGTGCCAGCAGCTCGATCAGGGGGCCTGGAAACACCATATATTTT.

The chain employs TRBV6-5 and TRBJ1-2, with D perhaps matching TRBD1 (5 bases). Germline-derived CDR1 and CDR2 are MNHEY and SVGAGI. Trimming shortened V by 6 bases and J by 6 bases, and 14 bases separated the two germline ends. The CDR3 extends over 13 amino acids. CDR3 coding DNA: TGTGCCAGCAGGCTAGGACACGACCATGGCTACACCTTC. It translates to CASRLGHDHGYTF.

The chain recombines TRBV12-5 with TRBJ2-3; TRBD1 aligns across 7 bases. The junction had 17 bases not matched to a gene; V was cut back by 5 bases and J by 3 bases. Germline V CDR1 and CDR2: LGHNT, FRNRAP. There are 18 residues in the CDR3. The CDR3 here is CASGLHLGGTDTTDTQYF. The CDR3 bases are TGTGCTAGTGGTCTCCACCTGGGTGGGACAGACACTACAGATACGCAGTATTTT.

This chain uses TRBV29-1 with TRBJ2-5; the D is unclear. The length of the CDR3 is 12 residues. The V and J ends lost 4 bases and 4 bases respectively, with 10 bases between them. Germline V CDR1 and CDR2: SQVTM, ANQGSEA. This CDR3 is CSVVGYSETQYF. CDR3 DNA sequence: TGCAGCGTTGTGGGTTATTCAGAGACCCAGTACTTC.

The V and J genes are TRBV6-1 and TRBJ2-3, with TRBD2 identical over 7 bases. V was pared by 4 bases and J by 1 base, with 14 bases of the junction left unmatched. Germline V lookup: CDR1 MNHNS, CDR2 SASEGT. This CDR3 has 18 residues. The CDR3 bases are TGTGCCAGCAGTGCCGCTCAGACGGGGCTAGCGGGCACAGATACGCAGTATTTT. It yields the protein CASSAAQTGLAGTDTQYF.

About this clone: This same CDR3 is encoded by further DNA sequences in the sample. The rearrangement uses TRBV5-1 and TRBJ1-3; tentative D call: TRBD1 (5 bases). The CDR3 is 15 amino acids. The V and J ends lost 4 bases and 0 bases respectively, with 11 bases between them. Germline CDR1 SGHRS, CDR2 YFSETQ. CDR3 residues: CASSPDTGSGNTIYF. Written as DNA, the CDR3 is TGCGCCAGCAGCCCGGACACGGGCTCTGGAAACACCATATATTTT. Looking up the rest from reference TRBV5-1 and TRBJ1-3 gives the full variable domain: KAGVTQTPRYLIKTRGQQVTLSCSPISGHRSVSWYQQTPGQGLQFLFEYFSETQRNKGNFPGRFSGRQFSNSRSEMNVSTLELGDSALYLCASSPDTGSGNTIYFGEGSWLTVV.